The 5 T cell receptor beta chains below were found in one sample sequenced in a study of blood T cell repertoires in COVID-19 (dated by TCRdb to the early 2020s). Library preparation was by the immunoSEQ multiplex PCR assay. Entries here come from immuneACCESS through TCRdb and include only in-frame sequences with V and J called. Some clones fail to appear in such tables; in the studies checked, an unresolved V gene covers under half of the shortfall, and the cause of the remainder is unknown. Recorded for this sample are 200,000 to 250,000 clones; roughly 88% of them occurred a single time. The ten largest make up about 13% of the sample. The sample was peripheral blood. The source of these receptors is a human donor in a cohort sampled during active COVID-19.

This chain connects TRBV10-3 to TRBJ2-1; 14 nucleotides agree with TRBD2. The V gene's germline CDR1 is ENHRY and CDR2 SYGVKD. This CDR3 is 15 amino acids long. Germline trimming cut 10 bases from V and 4 bases from J; bases unmatched to any gene: 6. The CDR3 bases are TGTGCCACCCTGGGACTAGCGGGAGTGTACAATGAGCAGTTCTTC. Encoded protein: CATLGLAGVYNEQFF.

This chain links TRBV19 with TRBJ2-3; no firm D call. The CDR3 spans 13 residues. Germline lookup yields CDR1 LNHDA and CDR2 SQIVND (reference sequence). V lost 8 bases and J 0 bases, leaving 9 bases between the germline ends. Here the CDR3 DNA reads TGTGCCAGTCGACTGACTAGCACAGATACGCAGTATTTT. It codes for CASRLTSTDTQYF. The entire variable domain, with the rest obtained from reference TRBV19 and TRBJ2-3, is as follows: DGGITQSPKYLFRKEGQNVTLSCEQNLNHDAMYWYRQDPGQGLRLIYYSQIVNDFQKGDIAEGYSVSREKKESFPLTVTSAQKNPTAFYLCASRLTSTDTQYFGPGTRLTVL.

V and J are TRBV2 and TRBJ2-7, with D possibly matching TRBD1 (6 bases). The CDR3 is made up of 13 amino acids. Germline loops: CDR1 SNHLY, CDR2 FYNNEI. The germline V and J ends were trimmed by 7 bases and 3 bases, with 13 bases remaining between them. The CDR3 nucleotides are TGTGCCAGCAAGGGGGACACAATCTACGAGCAGTACTTC. This encodes CASKGDTIYEQYF.

This clone has more than one count but fewer than ten. This chain links TRBV21-1 with TRBJ2-7; the table gives TRBD1 as D, unverified against the DNA. TRBV21-1 is a known pseudogene. The CDR3 contains 16 residues. The CDR3 DNA reads as TGTGCCAGCAGCAAAGGGGGGTGGGGGCCCACCTACGAGCAGTACTTC. Protein sequence: CASSKGGWGPTYEQYF.

V gene TRBV6-5 combines with J gene TRBJ2-1; TRBD2 aligns across 7 bases. This CDR3 has 14 residues. Trimming removed 6 bases from V and 2 bases from J; junction bases left unmatched: 4. Germline-derived CDR1 and CDR2 are MNHEY and SVGAGI. CDR3 coding DNA: TGTGCCAGCAGACTAGCGCAAACCTACAATGAGCAGTTCTTC. Translated, it gives CASRLAQTYNEQFF.